The sequence of this T cell receptor (beta chain) was determined in a study of shared clonotypes between healthy human individuals. Whole-study context: Donors were two women and a few men aged 18 to 49. A donor's plate count was three for CD4 naive and three for CD4 memory; CD8 naive had two and CD8 memory one.

A remark on this clone: Its cognate antigen is unknown.

Assay: immunoSEQ multiplex PCR; the TCRdb copy retains only in-frame clones and omits some. The sample lists 2 million to 2.5 million clones, less than 95% occurring once. Study results and limitations: Unshared clonotypes carried lower generation probabilities than those common to all four donors. Researchers found naive subsets generally carried larger estimated richness than memory subsets.

Per germline, CDR1 SGHAT and CDR2 FQNNGV. The CDR3 loop spans 15 amino acids. The ends lost 0 bases at V and 0 bases at J; junction bases unmatched: 1. The material sequenced was naive CD4+ T cells from PBMCs. Subset specified: CD45RA+ positively selected. The TCR sequence derives from a man aged 18 to 29 in good health. Some clones in this sample may be carry-over from other donors' samples. The chain combines TRBV11-2 with TRBJ2-7; 8 nucleotides line up with TRBD1. CDR3 coding DNA: TGTGCCAGCAGCTTAGATGGGACAGGCTCCTACGAGCAGTACTTC. Amino acid sequence: CASSLDGTGSYEQYF.